The T cell receptor (beta chain) under discussion was sequenced for a study of cytotoxic CD8 clonotypes in ibrutinib-treated CLL. General observations from the study: Measured clonality at baseline was greater than in age-matched healthy donors and tracked with circulating CD8+ T-cell counts. Clonality went up at ibrutinib response and then declined back toward baseline at progression.

PBMCs that had been cryopreserved were the source of 1.5 to 2.5 micrograms of genomic DNA for TCR beta libraries. About this clone: Antigen: not known.

Produced via immunoSEQ multiplex PCR; TCRdb's table is partial and in-frame only. The table lists tens of thousands of clones, around 60% of them singletons. From germline, CDR1 is SGDLS and CDR2 YYNGEE. The CDR3 loop spans 18 amino acids. The junction had 7 bases not matched to a gene; V was cut back by 0 bases and J by 2 bases. The chain recombines TRBV9 with TRBJ2-3; TRBD2 aligns across 12 bases. The sequence derives from a human donor with chronic lymphocytic leukemia. The sample consisted of PBMCs, taken after 24 months of ibrutinib treatment. The CDR3: CASSVALAGGSFTDTQYF. The CDR3 bases are TGTGCCAGCAGCGTAGCACTAGCGGGGGGTTCCTTCACAGATACGCAGTATTTT.